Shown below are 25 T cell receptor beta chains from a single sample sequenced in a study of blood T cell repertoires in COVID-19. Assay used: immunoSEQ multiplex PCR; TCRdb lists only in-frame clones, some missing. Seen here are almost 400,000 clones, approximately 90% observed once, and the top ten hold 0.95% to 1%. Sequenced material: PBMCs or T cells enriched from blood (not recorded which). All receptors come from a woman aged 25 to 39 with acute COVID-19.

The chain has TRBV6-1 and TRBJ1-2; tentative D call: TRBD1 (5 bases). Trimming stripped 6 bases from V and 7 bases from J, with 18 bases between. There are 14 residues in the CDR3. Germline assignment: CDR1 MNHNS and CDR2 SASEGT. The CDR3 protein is CASSLYGQRGGYTF. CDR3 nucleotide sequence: TGTGCCAGCAGCCTTTATGGACAACGAGGTGGCTACACCTTC.

CDR3 residues: CASSFRAGAFSTDTQYF. Here the CDR3 DNA reads TGCGCCAGCAGCTTTCGTGCAGGGGCGTTTAGCACAGATACGCAGTATTTT. This chain uses TRBV5-1 with TRBJ2-3; the D gene is possibly TRBD1 (6 bases). V lost 2 bases and J 0 bases, leaving 16 bases between the germline ends. The V gene's germline CDR1 is SGHRS and CDR2 YFSETQ. There are 17 residues in the CDR3.

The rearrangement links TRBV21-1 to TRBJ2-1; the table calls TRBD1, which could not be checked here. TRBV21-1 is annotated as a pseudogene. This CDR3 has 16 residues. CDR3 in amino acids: CASSTRTGLSYNEQFF. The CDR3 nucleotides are TGTGCCAGCAGCACGCGGACAGGCCTCTCCTACAATGAGCAGTTCTTC.

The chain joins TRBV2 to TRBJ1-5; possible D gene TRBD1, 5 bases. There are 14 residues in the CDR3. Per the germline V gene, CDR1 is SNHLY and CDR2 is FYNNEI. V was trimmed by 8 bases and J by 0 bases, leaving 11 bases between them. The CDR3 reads CASAGGSSNQPQHF. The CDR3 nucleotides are TGTGCCAGCGCGGGGGGTTCTAGCAATCAGCCCCAGCATTTT.

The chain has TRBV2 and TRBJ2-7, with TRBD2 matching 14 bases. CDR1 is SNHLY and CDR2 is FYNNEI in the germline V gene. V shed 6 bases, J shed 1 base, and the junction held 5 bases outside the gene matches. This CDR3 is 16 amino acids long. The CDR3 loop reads CASRWGTSGGSYEQYF. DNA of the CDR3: TGTGCCAGCAGATGGGGGACTAGCGGGGGATCCTACGAGCAGTACTTC.

The CDR3 DNA is TGCGCCAGCAGCCAATTTAACGTGGCCGGCACAGATACGCAGTATTTT. It yields the protein CASSQFNVAGTDTQYF. The chain combines TRBV4-1 with TRBJ2-3, with D unresolved. The V end lost 2 bases, the J end lost 1 base, and 13 bases lay between the germline ends. The CDR3 runs to 16 residues. CDR1 MGHRA and CDR2 YSYEKL come from the germline V gene.

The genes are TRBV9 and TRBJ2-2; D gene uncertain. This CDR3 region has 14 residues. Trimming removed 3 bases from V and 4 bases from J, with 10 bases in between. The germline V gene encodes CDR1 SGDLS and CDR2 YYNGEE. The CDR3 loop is CASSALPPTGELFF. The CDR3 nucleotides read TGTGCCAGCAGCGCTCTTCCTCCCACCGGGGAGCTGTTTTTT.

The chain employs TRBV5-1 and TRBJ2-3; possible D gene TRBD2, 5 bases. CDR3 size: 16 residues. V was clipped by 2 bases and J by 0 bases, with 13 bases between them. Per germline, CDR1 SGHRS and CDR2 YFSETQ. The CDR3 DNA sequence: TGCGCCAGCAGCTTCGGAGCGGCGGCTAGCACAGATACGCAGTATTTT. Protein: CASSFGAAASTDTQYF.

In nucleotides, the CDR3 is TGCAGTGCTAGTTACAGGGACGGCTACACCTTC. This codes for CSASYRDGYTF. The chain employs TRBV20-1 and TRBJ1-2, with D tentatively TRBD1 (6 bases). The CDR3 consists of 11 residues. Per germline, CDR1 DFQATT and CDR2 SNEGSKA (reference sequence). Deletions cut 3 bases from V and 8 bases from J, with 10 bases between.

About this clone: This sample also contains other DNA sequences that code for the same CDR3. The CDR3 reads CASSPGQGYGYTF. Here the CDR3 DNA reads TGTGCCAGCAGTCCGGGACAGGGCTATGGCTACACCTTC. The chain joins TRBV12-3 or TRBV12-4 to TRBJ1-2, with 9 bases identical to TRBD1. Trimming cost V 5 bases and J 4 bases; bases outside gene matches: 2. The CDR3 extends over 13 amino acids.

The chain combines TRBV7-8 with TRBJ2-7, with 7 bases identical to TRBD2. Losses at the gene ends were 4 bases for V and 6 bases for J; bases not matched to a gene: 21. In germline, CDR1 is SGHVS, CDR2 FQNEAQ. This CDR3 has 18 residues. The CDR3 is CASSWDPGLSVGTSEQYF. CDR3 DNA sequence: TGTGCCAGCAGCTGGGATCCGGGACTATCCGTCGGTACGAGCGAGCAGTACTTC.

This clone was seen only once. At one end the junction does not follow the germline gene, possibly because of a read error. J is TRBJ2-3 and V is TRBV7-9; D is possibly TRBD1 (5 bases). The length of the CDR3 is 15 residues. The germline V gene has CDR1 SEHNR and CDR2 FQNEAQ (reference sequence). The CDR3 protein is CASNLFGGRADTQYF. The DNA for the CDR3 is TGTGCCAGCAACTTATTCGGCGGCAGGGCAGATACGCAGTATTTT.

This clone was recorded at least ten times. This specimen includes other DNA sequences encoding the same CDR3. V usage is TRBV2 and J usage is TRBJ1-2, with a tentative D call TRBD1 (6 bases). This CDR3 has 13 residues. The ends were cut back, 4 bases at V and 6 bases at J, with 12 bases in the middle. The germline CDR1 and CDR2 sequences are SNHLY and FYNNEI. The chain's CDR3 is CASSARGGDGYTF. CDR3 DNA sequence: TGTGCCAGCAGTGCCAGAGGGGGGGATGGCTACACCTTC.

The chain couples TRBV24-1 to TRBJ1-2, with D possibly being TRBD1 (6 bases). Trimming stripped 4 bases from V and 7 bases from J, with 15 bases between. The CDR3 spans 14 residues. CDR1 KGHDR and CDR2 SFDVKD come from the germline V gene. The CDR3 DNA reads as TGTGCCACCAGTGAGGGGGGGGCCAACGGTGGCTACACCTTC. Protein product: CATSEGGANGGYTF.

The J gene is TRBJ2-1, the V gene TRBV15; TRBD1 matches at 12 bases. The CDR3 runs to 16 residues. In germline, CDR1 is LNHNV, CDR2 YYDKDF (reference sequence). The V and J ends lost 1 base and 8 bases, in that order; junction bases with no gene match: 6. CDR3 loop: CATSRGDRGLWDEQFF. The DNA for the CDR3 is TGTGCCACCAGCAGAGGGGACAGGGGGCTTTGGGATGAGCAGTTCTTC. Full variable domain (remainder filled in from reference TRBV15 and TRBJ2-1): DAMVIQNPRYQVTQFGKPVTLSCSQTLNHNVMYWYQQKSSQAPKLLFHYYDKDFNNEADTPDNFQSRRPNTSFCFLDIRSPGLGDTAMYLCATSRGDRGLWDEQFFGPGTRLTVL.

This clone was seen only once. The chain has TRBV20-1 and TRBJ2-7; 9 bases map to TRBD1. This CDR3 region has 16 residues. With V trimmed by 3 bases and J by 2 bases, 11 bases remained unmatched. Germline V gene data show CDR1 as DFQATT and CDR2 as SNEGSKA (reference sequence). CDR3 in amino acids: CSASISGTGKAYEQYF. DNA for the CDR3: TGCAGTGCTAGTATCTCCGGGACAGGGAAGGCCTACGAGCAGTACTTC.

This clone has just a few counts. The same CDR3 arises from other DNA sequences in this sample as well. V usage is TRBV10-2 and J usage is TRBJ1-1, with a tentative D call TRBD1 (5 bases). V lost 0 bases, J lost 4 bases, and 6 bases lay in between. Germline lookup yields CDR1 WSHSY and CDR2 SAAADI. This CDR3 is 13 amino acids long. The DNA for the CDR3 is TGCGCCAGCAGTGAGTCAAGGGGCACTGAAGCTTTCTTT. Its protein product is CASSESRGTEAFF.

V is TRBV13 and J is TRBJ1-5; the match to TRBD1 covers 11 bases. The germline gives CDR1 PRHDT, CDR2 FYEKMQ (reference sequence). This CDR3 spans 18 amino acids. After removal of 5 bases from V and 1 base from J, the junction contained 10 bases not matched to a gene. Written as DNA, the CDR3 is TGTGCCAGCAGCAAACGGACAGGGGGCGCCGGGAGCAATCAGCCCCAGCATTTT. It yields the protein CASSKRTGGAGSNQPQHF.

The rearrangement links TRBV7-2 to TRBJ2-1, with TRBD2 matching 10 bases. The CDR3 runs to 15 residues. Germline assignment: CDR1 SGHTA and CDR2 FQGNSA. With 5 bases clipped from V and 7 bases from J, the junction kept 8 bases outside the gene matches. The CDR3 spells CASSATSGAWNEQFF. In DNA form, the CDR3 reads TGTGCCAGCAGCGCAACTAGCGGGGCTTGGAATGAGCAGTTCTTC.

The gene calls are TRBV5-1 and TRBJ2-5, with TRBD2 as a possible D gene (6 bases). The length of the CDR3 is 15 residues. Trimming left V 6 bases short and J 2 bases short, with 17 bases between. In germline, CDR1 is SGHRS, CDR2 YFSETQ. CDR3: CASTGGNKLQETQYF. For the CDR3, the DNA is TGCGCCAGCACCGGCGGGAACAAACTGCAAGAGACCCAGTACTTC. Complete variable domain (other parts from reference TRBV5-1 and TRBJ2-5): KAGVTQTPRYLIKTRGQQVTLSCSPISGHRSVSWYQQTPGQGLQFLFEYFSETQRNKGNFPGRFSGRQFSNSRSEMNVSTLELGDSALYLCASTGGNKLQETQYFGPGTRLLVL.

The CDR3 loop reads CASTLAARRVEKLFF. CDR3 sequence (DNA): TGTGCCAGCACCCTGGCGGCACGTCGAGTTGAAAAACTGTTTTTT. This sequence joins TRBV11-2 and TRBJ1-4, with D unresolved. CDR3 size: 15 residues. CDR1 is SGHAT and CDR2 is FQNNGV in the germline V gene. Trimming pared 7 bases from V and 7 bases from J, leaving 19 bases between. Complete variable domain (other parts from reference TRBV11-2 and TRBJ1-4): EAGVAQSPRYKIIEKRQSVAFWCNPISGHATLYWYQQILGQGPKLLIQFQNNGVVDDSQLPKDRFSAERLKGVDSTLKIQPAKLEDSAVYLCASTLAARRVEKLFFGSGTQLSVL.

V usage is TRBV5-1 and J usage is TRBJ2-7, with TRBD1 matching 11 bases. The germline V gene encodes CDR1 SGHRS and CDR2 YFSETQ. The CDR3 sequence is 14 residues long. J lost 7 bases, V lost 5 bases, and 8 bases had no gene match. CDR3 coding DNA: TGCGCCAGCAGAGAGGACAGGGGGCCGGGGGAGCAGTACTTC. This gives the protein CASREDRGPGEQYF.

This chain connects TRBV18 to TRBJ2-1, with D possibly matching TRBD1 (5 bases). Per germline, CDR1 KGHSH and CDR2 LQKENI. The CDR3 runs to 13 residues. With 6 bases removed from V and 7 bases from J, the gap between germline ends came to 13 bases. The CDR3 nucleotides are TGTGCCAGCTCCTTCGACAGTTCAAATGAGCAGTTCTTC. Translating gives CASSFDSSNEQFF.

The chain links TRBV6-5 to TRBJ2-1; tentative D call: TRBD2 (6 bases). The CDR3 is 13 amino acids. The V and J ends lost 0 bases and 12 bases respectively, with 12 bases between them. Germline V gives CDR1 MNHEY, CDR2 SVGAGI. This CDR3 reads CASSYSLLGGQFF. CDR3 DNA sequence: TGTGCCAGCAGTTACTCCTTGTTGGGGGGGCAGTTCTTC.

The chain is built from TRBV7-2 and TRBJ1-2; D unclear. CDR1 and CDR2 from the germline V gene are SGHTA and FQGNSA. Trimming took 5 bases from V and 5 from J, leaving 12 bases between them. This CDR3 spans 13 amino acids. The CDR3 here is CASSPGMGYGYTF. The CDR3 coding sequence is TGTGCCAGCAGCCCCGGGATGGGATATGGCTACACCTTC.